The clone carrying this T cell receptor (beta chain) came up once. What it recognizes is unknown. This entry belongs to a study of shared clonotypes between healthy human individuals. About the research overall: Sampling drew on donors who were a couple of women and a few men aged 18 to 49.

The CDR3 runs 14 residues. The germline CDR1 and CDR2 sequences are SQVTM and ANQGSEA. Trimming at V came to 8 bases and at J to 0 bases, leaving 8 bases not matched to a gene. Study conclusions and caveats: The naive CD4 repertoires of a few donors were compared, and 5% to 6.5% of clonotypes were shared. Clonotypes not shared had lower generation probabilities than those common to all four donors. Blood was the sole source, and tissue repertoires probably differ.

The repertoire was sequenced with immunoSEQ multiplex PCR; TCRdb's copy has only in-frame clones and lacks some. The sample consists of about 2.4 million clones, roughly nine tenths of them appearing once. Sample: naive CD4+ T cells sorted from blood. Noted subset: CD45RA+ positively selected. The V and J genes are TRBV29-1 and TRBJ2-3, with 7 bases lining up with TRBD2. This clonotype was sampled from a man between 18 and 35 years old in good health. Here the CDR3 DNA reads TGCAGCATCTCGAGCGGGATTAGCACAGATACGCAGTATTTT. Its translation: CSISSGISTDTQYF.